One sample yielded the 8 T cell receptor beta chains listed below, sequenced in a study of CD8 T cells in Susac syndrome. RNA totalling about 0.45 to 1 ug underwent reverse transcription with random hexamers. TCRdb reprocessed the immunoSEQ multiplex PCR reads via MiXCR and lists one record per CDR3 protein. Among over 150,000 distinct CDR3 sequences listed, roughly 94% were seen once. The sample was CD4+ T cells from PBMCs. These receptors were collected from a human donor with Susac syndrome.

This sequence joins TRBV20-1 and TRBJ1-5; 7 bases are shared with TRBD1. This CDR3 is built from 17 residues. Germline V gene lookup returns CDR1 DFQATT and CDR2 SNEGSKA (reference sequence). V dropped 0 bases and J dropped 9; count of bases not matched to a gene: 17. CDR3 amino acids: CSARDHRWGQSLRPQHF. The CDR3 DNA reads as TGCAGTGCTAGAGATCATAGGTGGGGACAGAGCCTTCGGCCCCAGCATTTT.

Written as DNA, the CDR3 is TGTGCCAGCAGCCAAGAAGGAGGGACAGGGTTAAACGAGCAGTACTTC. Its protein is CASSQEGGTGLNEQYF. The rearrangement joins TRBV3-1 to TRBJ2-7; 9 bases match TRBD1. CDR1 is LGHDT, CDR2 YNNKEL, per germline (reference sequence). The CDR3 runs 16 residues. V trimming: 0 bases; J trimming: 5 bases; junction bases outside the gene matches: 8.

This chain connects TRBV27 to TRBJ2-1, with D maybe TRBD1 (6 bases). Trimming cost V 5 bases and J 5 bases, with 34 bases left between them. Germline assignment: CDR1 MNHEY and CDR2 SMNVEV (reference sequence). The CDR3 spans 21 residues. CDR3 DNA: TGTGCCAGCAGTCCCAGAGGACAGAGGAGAGGGCTTCTTCTCTTCCACAATGAGCAGTTCTTC. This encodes CASSPRGQRRGLLLFHNEQFF.

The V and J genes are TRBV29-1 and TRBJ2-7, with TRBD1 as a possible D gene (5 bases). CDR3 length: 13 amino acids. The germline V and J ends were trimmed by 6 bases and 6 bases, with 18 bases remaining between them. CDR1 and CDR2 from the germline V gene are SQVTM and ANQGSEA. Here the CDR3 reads CSVLDSSLGEQYF. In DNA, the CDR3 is TGCAGCGTCCTTGACAGTTCGCTCGGCGAGCAGTACTTC.

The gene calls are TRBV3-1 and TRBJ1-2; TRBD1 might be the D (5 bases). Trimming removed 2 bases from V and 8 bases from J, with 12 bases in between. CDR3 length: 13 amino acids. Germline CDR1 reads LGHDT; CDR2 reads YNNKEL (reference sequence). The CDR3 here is CASSQSAGSGYTF. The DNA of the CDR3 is TGTGCCAGCAGCCAATCCGCAGGGAGCGGCTACACCTTC.

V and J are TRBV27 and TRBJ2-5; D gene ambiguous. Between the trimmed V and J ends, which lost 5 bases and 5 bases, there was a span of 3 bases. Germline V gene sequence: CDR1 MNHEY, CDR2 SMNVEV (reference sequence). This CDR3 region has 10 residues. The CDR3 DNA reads TGTGCCAGCAGTAGGGAGACCCAGTACTTC. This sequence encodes CASSRETQYF.

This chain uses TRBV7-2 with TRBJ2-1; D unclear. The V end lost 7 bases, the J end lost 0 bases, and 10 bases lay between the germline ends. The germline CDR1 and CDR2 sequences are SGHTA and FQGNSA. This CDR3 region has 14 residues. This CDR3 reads CASTEVSSYNEQFF. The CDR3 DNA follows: TGTGCCAGCACAGAGGTAAGCTCCTACAATGAGCAGTTCTTC.

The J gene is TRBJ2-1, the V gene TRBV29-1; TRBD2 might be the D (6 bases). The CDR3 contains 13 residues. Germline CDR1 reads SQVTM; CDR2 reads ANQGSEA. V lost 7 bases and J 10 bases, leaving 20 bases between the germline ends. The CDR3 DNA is TGCAGCGGGTTGATGACTAGTTGGGGCGAGCAGTTCTTC. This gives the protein CSGLMTSWGEQFF.